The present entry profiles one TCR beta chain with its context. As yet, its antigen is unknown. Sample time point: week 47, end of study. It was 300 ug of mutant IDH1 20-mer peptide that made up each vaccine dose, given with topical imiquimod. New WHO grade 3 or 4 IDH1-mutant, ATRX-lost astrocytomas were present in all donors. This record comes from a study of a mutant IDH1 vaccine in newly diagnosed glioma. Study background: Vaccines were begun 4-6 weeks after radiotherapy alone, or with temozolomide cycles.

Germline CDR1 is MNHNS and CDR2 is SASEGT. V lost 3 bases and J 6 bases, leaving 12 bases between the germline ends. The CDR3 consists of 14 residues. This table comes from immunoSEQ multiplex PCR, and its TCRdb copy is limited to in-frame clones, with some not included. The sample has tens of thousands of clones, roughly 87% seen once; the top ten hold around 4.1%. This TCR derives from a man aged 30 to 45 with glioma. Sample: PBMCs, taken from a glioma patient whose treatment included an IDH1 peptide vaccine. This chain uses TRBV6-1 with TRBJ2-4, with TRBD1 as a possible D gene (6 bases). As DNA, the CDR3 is TGTGCCAGCAGTGACTCAGGGGTTCTAAACATTCAGTACTTC. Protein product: CASSDSGVLNIQYF.